Presented here are 15 T cell receptor beta chains from one specimen sequenced in a study of shared clonotypes between healthy human individuals. Sequenced by immunoSEQ multiplex PCR; TCRdb stores in-frame clones only, minus some. Altogether about 2.4 million clones are present, more than 90% being singletons, with the ten largest covering about 0.13%. Sequenced sample: naive CD4+ T cells sorted from blood. The sample's subset: CD45RA+ positively selected. The receptor source for this set is a man between 18 and 35 years old in good health.

This chain joins TRBV5-1 and TRBJ2-1, with 12 bases lining up with TRBD2. The CDR3 is 17 residues long. The V and J ends lost 3 bases and 0 bases, in that order; junction bases with no gene match: 4. Germline V lookup: CDR1 SGHRS, CDR2 YFSETQ. In DNA, the CDR3 is TGCGCCAGCAGCTGGCTAGCGGGAGGGAGCTCCTACAATGAGCAGTTCTTC. It codes for CASSWLAGGSSYNEQFF.

A note on this clone: In the same sample, other DNA sequences code for this CDR3. The chain links TRBV11-2 to TRBJ1-5; TRBD1 might be the D (5 bases). This CDR3 is 14 amino acids long. From germline, CDR1 is SGHAT and CDR2 FQNNGV. V lost 0 bases and J lost 4, with 7 bases in between. CDR3 nucleotide sequence: TGTGCCAGCAGCTTAGACAGGGTAAATCAGCCCCAGCATTTT. It specifies CASSLDRVNQPQHF.

V usage is TRBV7-2 and J usage is TRBJ2-1; D remains ambiguous. The CDR3 runs to 11 residues. Trimming pared 5 bases from V and 10 bases from J, leaving 9 bases between. CDR1 is SGHTA and CDR2 is FQGNSA in the germline V gene. The CDR3 protein is CASSPLVEQFF. CDR3 nucleotides: TGTGCCAGCAGCCCATTGGTCGAGCAGTTCTTC.

This clone showed up just a few times. This chain connects TRBV6-5 to TRBJ1-6; tentative D call: TRBD1 (6 bases). This CDR3 is built from 13 residues. Trimming shortened V by 6 bases and J by 8 bases, and 11 bases separated the two germline ends. Germline CDR1 is MNHEY and CDR2 is SVGAGI. CDR3 region: CASRGAGDSPLHF. The CDR3 nucleotides are TGTGCCAGCAGGGGGGCTGGCGATTCACCCCTCCACTTT.

The genes are TRBV12-5 and TRBJ1-1; perhaps TRBD1 as D (5 bases). This CDR3 spans 18 amino acids. From germline, CDR1 is LGHNT and CDR2 FRNRAP. V lost 0 bases, J lost 0 bases, and 17 bases lay in between. The CDR3 protein is CASGLVRGEGIVNTEAFF. The CDR3 DNA is TGTGCTAGTGGTTTGGTGAGGGGCGAGGGGATCGTGAACACTGAAGCTTTCTTT.

The rearrangement links TRBV5-1 to TRBJ2-2; the match to TRBD1 covers 7 bases. Germline V gene lookup returns CDR1 SGHRS and CDR2 YFSETQ. Trimming removed 2 bases from V and 0 bases from J; junction bases left unmatched: 4. The CDR3 sequence is 16 residues long. CDR3 protein: CASSFAGGANTGELFF. CDR3 nucleotide sequence: TGCGCCAGCAGCTTTGCAGGGGGTGCGAACACCGGGGAGCTGTTTTTT.

With regard to this clone: At the DNA level, this CDR3 is encoded by other sequences in the same sample as well. The rearrangement uses TRBV6-5 and TRBJ2-7; TRBD2 aligns across 11 bases. The J segment lost 3 bases and the V segment lost 3 bases, leaving 4 bases of the junction unmatched. This CDR3 has 15 amino acids. The V gene's germline CDR1 is MNHEY and CDR2 SVGAGI. This chain's CDR3 is CASSYSTSGNYEQYF. The DNA of the CDR3 is TGTGCCAGCAGTTATTCGACTAGCGGGAACTACGAGCAGTACTTC.

The chain uses TRBV5-1 and TRBJ2-1; D perhaps matches TRBD2 (5 bases). CDR1 and CDR2 from the germline V gene are SGHRS and YFSETQ. The CDR3 has 14 residues. V was pared by 4 bases and J by 0 bases, with 8 bases between. The CDR3 is CASSTGFSYNEQFF. CDR3 sequence (DNA): TGCGCCAGCAGCACGGGATTCTCCTACAATGAGCAGTTCTTC.

This chain uses TRBV5-6 with TRBJ2-7, with 7 bases fitting TRBD1. V trimming: 2 bases; J trimming: 4 bases; junction bases outside the gene matches: 6. Germline V lookup: CDR1 SGHDT, CDR2 YYEEEE. The CDR3 is made up of 14 amino acids. Here the CDR3 reads CASSFAGTDYEQYF. In nucleotides, the CDR3 is TGTGCCAGCAGCTTCGCCGGGACAGATTACGAGCAGTACTTC.

V is TRBV18 and J is TRBJ2-3; no reliable D call. The germline gives CDR1 KGHSH, CDR2 LQKENI. V shed 3 bases and J shed 7 bases, with 8 bases lying between them. The CDR3 extends over 12 amino acids. Written as DNA, the CDR3 is TGTGCCAGCTCACCTCTGACGAATACGCAGTATTTT. As protein: CASSPLTNTQYF.

In DNA form, the CDR3 reads TGTGCCAGCAGTGGGGGCGGGAGGTCGGACGAGCAGTACTTC. This encodes CASSGGGRSDEQYF. V usage is TRBV5-4 and J usage is TRBJ2-7; 8 nucleotides agree with TRBD2. The CDR3 extends over 14 amino acids. Germline V lookup: CDR1 SGHNT, CDR2 YYREEE (reference sequence). The ends lost 5 bases at V and 5 bases at J; junction bases unmatched: 9.

The chain uses TRBV4-1 and TRBJ2-3; the D gene could be TRBD1 or TRBD2 (6 bases each). Germline lookup yields CDR1 MGHRA and CDR2 YSYEKL. This CDR3 is 14 amino acids long. Trimming left V 6 bases short and J 0 bases short, with 10 bases between. The CDR3 DNA reads as TGCGCCAGCAGTGGGGGGCGGAGCACAGATACGCAGTATTTT. This translates into CASSGGRSTDTQYF.

The chain combines TRBV29-1 with TRBJ2-5; possible D gene TRBD1, 5 bases. V was pared by 1 base and J by 1 base, with 10 bases between. The germline V gene has CDR1 SQVTM and CDR2 ANQGSEA. The CDR3 is made up of 14 amino acids. CDR3: CSVEGRVSQETQYF. The CDR3 coding sequence is TGCAGCGTTGAAGGCAGGGTATCCCAAGAGACCCAGTACTTC. Using reference TRBV29-1 and TRBJ2-5 for the parts outside the CDR3, the full variable domain is SAVISQKPSRDICQRGTSLTIQCQVDSQVTMMFWYRQQPGQSLTLIATANQGSEATYESGFVIDKFPISRPNLTFSTLTVSNMSPEDSSIYLCSVEGRVSQETQYFGPGTRLLVL.

V and J are TRBV5-4 and TRBJ2-2; 7 bases line up with TRBD1. Germline V gives CDR1 SGHNT, CDR2 YYREEE (reference sequence). Trimming removed 2 bases from V and 3 bases from J; junction bases left unmatched: 4. The CDR3 loop spans 15 amino acids. The CDR3 DNA is TGTGCCAGCAGCTTCCGGGACAGAGACACCGGGGAGCTGTTTTTT. Translating gives CASSFRDRDTGELFF.

V usage is TRBV6-6 and J usage is TRBJ1-1; no reliable D call. Deletions cut 8 bases from V and 5 bases from J, with 12 bases between. Germline CDR1 MNHNY, CDR2 SVGAGI (reference sequence). CDR3 length: 12 residues. The CDR3 loop reads CASRGSMTEAFF. CDR3 DNA: TGTGCCAGCCGCGGGAGTATGACTGAAGCTTTCTTT.